Shown below are 26 T cell receptor beta chains from a single sample sequenced in a study of T-cell reconstitution after alpha-beta-depleted transplantation in children. Construction of the TCRbeta library involved unique molecular identifiers. TCRdb processed the PCR reads anew with MiXCR; each CDR3 protein has one entry. The sample lists more than 200,000 distinct CDR3 sequences; roughly 25% were seen once. The sample consisted of PBMCs, taken before TCRalphabeta/CD19-depleted stem cell transplant. The receptors here all came from a girl aged 2-15 years with Fanconi anemia, due to receive a stem cell transplant.

This clonotype was found a few times. The chain uses TRBV29-1 and TRBJ2-5; unclear D gene. V was cut by 0 bases and J by 7 bases, with 12 bases left in between. Germline V lookup: CDR1 SQVTM, CDR2 ANQGSEA. The length of the CDR3 is 13 residues. The chain's CDR3 is CSVEDKGKVTQYF. CDR3 sequence (DNA): TGCAGCGTTGAAGATAAAGGGAAAGTGACCCAGTACTTC.

The gene calls are TRBV3-1 and TRBJ2-3; D call uncertain. CDR1 is LGHDT, CDR2 YNNKEL, per germline (reference sequence). V lost 0 bases and J lost 5, with 18 bases in between. This CDR3 spans 17 amino acids. The CDR3 is CASSQDPLYHLLDTQYF. The CDR3, as DNA: TGTGCCAGCAGCCAAGACCCTCTCTACCACCTCCTAGATACGCAGTATTTT.

This clonotype was recorded at least ten times. This chain links TRBV27 with TRBJ1-6; D remains unclear. V was cut by 3 bases and J by 7 bases, with 19 bases left in between. This CDR3 contains 17 residues. Germline assignment: CDR1 MNHEY and CDR2 SMNVEV (reference sequence). CDR3 region: CASSLSIEADANSPLHF. Written as DNA, the CDR3 is TGTGCCAGCAGTTTGAGTATTGAGGCGGATGCGAATTCACCCCTCCACTTT.

This clonotype was detected only a few times. The V gene is TRBV20-1, the J gene TRBJ2-3, with 7 bases identical to TRBD1. The CDR3 runs 15 residues. V lost 3 bases to trimming and J lost 3 bases; unmatched junction nucleotides: 9. CDR1 DFQATT and CDR2 SNEGSKA come from the germline V gene (reference sequence). CDR3 nucleotide sequence: TGCAGTGCTAGTACGACAGGGATAAGGACAGATACGCAGTATTTT. It specifies CSASTTGIRTDTQYF.

This chain connects TRBV5-1 to TRBJ1-1; D call uncertain. The V gene lost 6 bases and the J gene lost 1 base, with 22 bases spanning the gap. Germline V gene lookup returns CDR1 SGHRS and CDR2 YFSETQ. The CDR3 consists of 17 residues. The CDR3 sequence is CASKLGDWLGENTEAFF. The CDR3 DNA sequence: TGCGCCAGCAAGCTTGGGGATTGGCTCGGTGAGAACACTGAAGCTTTCTTT.

The rearrangement uses TRBV20-1 and TRBJ2-2, with unresolved D. Deletions cut 6 bases from V and 5 bases from J, with 16 bases between. Germline lookup yields CDR1 DFQATT and CDR2 SNEGSKA (reference sequence). The CDR3 loop spans 14 amino acids. The CDR3 coding sequence is TGCAGTGCCCATCCCATCGGATTGACCGGGGAGCTGTTTTTT. Its translation: CSAHPIGLTGELFF.

This clonotype was recorded a few times. The rearrangement uses TRBV9 and TRBJ2-5; no reliable D call. CDR3 length: 15 residues. V was cut by 0 bases and J by 2 bases, with 11 bases left in between. The germline CDR1 and CDR2 sequences are SGDLS and YYNGEE. In nucleotides, the CDR3 is TGTGCCAGCAGCGTAGACGGCCAGGTTCAAGAGACCCAGTACTTC. Its protein is CASSVDGQVQETQYF.

The rearrangement uses TRBV28 and TRBJ2-5, with 10 positions matching TRBD1. The CDR3 sequence is 15 residues long. Trimming cost V 8 bases and J 3 bases; bases outside gene matches: 9. Germline loops: CDR1 MDHEN, CDR2 SYDVKM. DNA of the CDR3: TGTGCCAGCGAGGGGAGCGGGACAGGGGAAGAGACCCAGTACTTC. Translated, it gives CASEGSGTGEETQYF.

This clonotype was seen ten or more times. V and J are TRBV29-1 and TRBJ2-1, with 8 bases aligning to TRBD2. V was clipped by 3 bases and J by 2 bases; unmatched bases: 3. This CDR3 is 14 amino acids long. Germline V gives CDR1 SQVTM, CDR2 ANQGSEA. CDR3 loop: CSVDGGRPYNEQFF. CDR3 nucleotide sequence: TGCAGCGTTGATGGCGGGAGGCCCTACAATGAGCAGTTCTTC.

This clonotype was counted ten times or more. The chain joins TRBV20-1 to TRBJ2-3, with unresolved D. Germline V gene sequence: CDR1 DFQATT, CDR2 SNEGSKA (reference sequence). V lost 1 base, J lost 0 bases, and 5 bases lay in between. CDR3 size: 13 residues. CDR3 DNA sequence: TGCAGTGCTAGAGCTTACAGCACAGATACGCAGTATTTT. Its protein product is CSARAYSTDTQYF.

This clonotype was seen repeatedly, ten times or more. This chain joins TRBV12-3 or TRBV12-4 and TRBJ1-6; D not resolved. CDR3 length: 14 amino acids. V lost 3 bases, J lost 4 bases, and 7 bases lay in between. The CDR3 coding sequence is TGTGCCAGCAGTTTCGGCAGTTATAATTCACCCCTCCACTTT. Translation: CASSFGSYNSPLHF.

This clonotype was observed a few times. The chain uses TRBV7-2 and TRBJ2-3; D possibly corresponds to TRBD1 (5 bases). This CDR3 spans 13 amino acids. Germline V gives CDR1 SGHTA, CDR2 FQGNSA. Trimming took off 8 bases at V and 5 bases at J, with 14 bases between the two ends. This CDR3 is CASWGQGGDTQYF. The DNA for the CDR3 is TGTGCCAGCTGGGGTCAGGGCGGAGATACGCAGTATTTT.

This chain uses TRBV7-3 with TRBJ2-1; D not certain. Germline V CDR1 and CDR2: SGHTA, FQGTGA. This CDR3 comprises 13 residues. Trimming left V 3 bases short and J 13 bases short, with 16 bases between. Here the CDR3 reads CASSLIPGASQFF. The CDR3 DNA is TGTGCCAGCAGCTTGATACCCGGCGCCAGTCAGTTCTTC.

Many counts were recorded for this clonotype. The chain uses TRBV7-6 and TRBJ2-3, with 7 bases matching TRBD2. The CDR3 consists of 17 residues. J was trimmed by 4 bases and V by 2 bases; bases with no gene match: 12. The germline CDR1 and CDR2 sequences are SGHVS and FNYEAQ. The CDR3 nucleotides read TGTGCCAGCAGCTTATTCTATGCGGGGGATAAGGCAGATACGCAGTATTTT. The encoded protein is CASSLFYAGDKADTQYF.

This chain links TRBV6-5 with TRBJ1-2; no clear D. V dropped 6 bases and J dropped 3 bases, with 14 bases sitting between them. The CDR3 is 14 amino acids. The germline CDR1 and CDR2 sequences are MNHEY and SVGAGI. CDR3 nucleotide sequence: TGTGCCAGCAGATCCCAAGACACTTACTATGGCTACACCTTC. Translation: CASRSQDTYYGYTF.

This clonotype showed up many times. The chain has TRBV7-2 and TRBJ2-3; 7 bases are a match to TRBD1. J gave up 5 bases and V 1 base, and 9 bases lay outside the gene matches. Germline values: CDR1 SGHTA, CDR2 FQGNSA. The CDR3 is made up of 16 amino acids. The CDR3 bases are TGTGCCAGCAGCTTAGGGCCGGGACAGTTACAAGATACGCAGTATTTT. Its protein is CASSLGPGQLQDTQYF.

This clonotype occurred many times. V is TRBV29-1 and J is TRBJ2-1; D not resolved. Germline-derived CDR1 and CDR2 are SQVTM and ANQGSEA. Deletions cut 4 bases from V and 0 bases from J, with 4 bases between. The CDR3 has 12 residues. CDR3 region: CSVGSSYNEQFF. The CDR3 DNA reads TGCAGCGTTGGGAGCTCCTACAATGAGCAGTTCTTC.

Ten or more counts support this clonotype. The rearrangement uses TRBV20-1 and TRBJ2-3, with 8 bases identical to TRBD1. V dropped 7 bases and J dropped 2; count of bases not matched to a gene: 8. The germline V gene encodes CDR1 DFQATT and CDR2 SNEGSKA (reference sequence). The CDR3 runs 14 residues. The CDR3 spells CSVVAGGNTDTQYF. In DNA, the CDR3 is TGCAGTGTCGTAGCAGGGGGCAACACAGATACGCAGTATTTT.

This clonotype turned up a few times. This chain connects TRBV12-3 or TRBV12-4 to TRBJ2-2; the D is unclear. This CDR3 contains 15 residues. Trimming pared 3 bases from V and 6 bases from J, leaving 14 bases between. The chain's CDR3 is CASSFGLNTAGELFF. The CDR3 DNA is TGTGCCAGCAGTTTTGGGCTGAATACGGCCGGGGAGCTGTTTTTT.

The rearrangement links TRBV4-2 to TRBJ1-6; TRBD1 might be the D (6 bases). Per the germline V gene, CDR1 is LGHNA and CDR2 is YNFKEQ. Trimming pared 0 bases from V and 5 bases from J, leaving 17 bases between. The CDR3 extends over 18 amino acids. The CDR3 DNA follows: TGTGCCAGCAGCCAAGAACCTACAGGGTACCGCAATAATTCACCCCTCCACTTT. It encodes CASSQEPTGYRNNSPLHF.

The chain combines TRBV20-1 with TRBJ1-4; 7 bases align to TRBD1. The CDR3 spans 15 residues. V was pared by 1 base and J by 8 bases, with 10 bases of the junction left unmatched. The V gene's germline CDR1 is DFQATT and CDR2 SNEGSKA (reference sequence). The CDR3 bases are TGCAGTGCTAGAGTGAAGGGAACAGGGGACGAAAAACTGTTTTTT. This codes for CSARVKGTGDEKLFF.

This clonotype was counted between two and nine times. The chain recombines TRBV10-3 with TRBJ2-2, with 9 bases identical to TRBD1. The germline gives CDR1 ENHRY, CDR2 SYGVKD. V shed 10 bases, J shed 0 bases, and the junction held 3 bases outside the gene matches. This CDR3 has 14 amino acids. The CDR3 sequence: CATRQGANTGELFF. CDR3 sequence (DNA): TGTGCCACACGACAGGGGGCGAACACCGGGGAGCTGTTTTTT.

This clonotype occurred many times. This chain connects TRBV20-1 to TRBJ2-7; maybe TRBD2 (5 bases). V was pared by 7 bases and J by 1 base, with 14 bases between. The CDR3 runs to 13 residues. Germline loops: CDR1 DFQATT, CDR2 SNEGSKA (reference sequence). For the CDR3, the DNA is TGCAGTGTTCCCCCGCCGGGGTCCTACGAGCAGTACTTC. Its protein product is CSVPPPGSYEQYF.

This clonotype was seen many times. The J gene is TRBJ1-6, the V gene TRBV6-5; TRBD1 might be the D (5 bases). The CDR3 extends over 14 amino acids. The V and J ends lost 7 bases and 9 bases respectively, with 16 bases between them. In germline, CDR1 is MNHEY, CDR2 SVGAGI. CDR3 bases: TGTGCCAGCACGATCCGGGGGGGTGGTTCACCCCTCCACTTT. This sequence encodes CASTIRGGGSPLHF.

This clonotype was counted at least ten times. The rearrangement links TRBV12-3 or TRBV12-4 to TRBJ2-7; 7 positions agree with TRBD2. The CDR3 loop spans 14 amino acids. The V and J ends lost 6 bases and 1 base, in that order; junction bases with no gene match: 6. The DNA of the CDR3 is TGTGCCAGCAGGACTAGCTTGAGTTCCTACGAGCAGTACTTC. This sequence encodes CASRTSLSSYEQYF.

The CDR3: CASSMGQVPYEQYF. CDR3 nucleotide sequence: TGTGCCAGTAGTATGGGTCAGGTACCCTACGAGCAGTACTTC. This rearrangement joins TRBV19 to TRBJ2-7; D not certain. There are 14 residues in the CDR3. Trimming left V 3 bases short and J 2 bases short, with 11 bases between. Germline loops: CDR1 LNHDA, CDR2 SQIVND (reference sequence).